Listed below are T cell receptor beta chains from one sample, sequenced in a study of cytomegalovirus exposure and HLA in healthy donors. TCRdb's table, derived via immunoSEQ multiplex PCR, lists solely in-frame clones and lacks some. The table includes 150,000 to 200,000 clones, 85% detected once. Sequenced input: PBMCs. The receptor source for this set is a man aged 18-30 years in good health and CMV-seropositive. The CDR3 runs from the conserved cysteine through the conserved F or W. D genes are given only for firm matches.

v_gene	d_gene	j_gene	CDR3aa	CDR3nt
TRBV5-1	-	TRBJ2-1	CASRPLTGSYNEQFF	TGCGCCAGCAGACCATTGACAGGAAGTTACAATGAGCAGTTCTTC
TRBV6-1	-	TRBJ1-1	CASELGGGDAEAFF	TGTGCCAGCGAATTAGGCGGGGGAGACGCTGAAGCTTTCTTT
TRBV5-6	TRBD1	TRBJ1-1	CASSFKTGTPNTEAFF	TGTGCCAGCAGCTTTAAGACAGGGACCCCAAACACTGAAGCTTTCTTT
TRBV9	TRBD1	TRBJ1-4	CASSATGGEKKLFF	TGTGCCAGCAGCGCGACAGGGGGCGAGAAGAAACTGTTTTTT
TRBV28	-	TRBJ1-2	CASRGSGVGWYGYTF	TGTGCCAGCAGGGGAAGCGGGGTGGGCTGGTATGGCTACACCTTC
TRBV6-6	-	TRBJ2-1	CASSYSGGREQFF	TGTGCCAGCAGTTACTCCGGCGGGCGCGAGCAGTTCTTC
TRBV29-1	-	TRBJ1-2	CSVVFLGVSGYTF	TGCAGCGTTGTATTTTTAGGGGTTAGTGGCTACACCTTC
TRBV7-2	-	TRBJ2-5	CASSTSQETQYF	TGTGCCAGCAGCACATCACAAGAGACCCAGTACTTC
TRBV5-1	TRBD1	TRBJ2-3	CASSLSKGADTQYF	TGCGCCAGCAGCTTGTCGAAGGGGGCGGATACGCAGTATTTT
TRBV10-2	-	TRBJ2-1	CASSAQGQGYNEQFF	TGCGCCAGCAGTGCGCAGGGGCAGGGCTACAATGAGCAGTTCTTC
TRBV30	-	TRBJ2-2	CAWSVRREGELFF	TGTGCCTGGAGTGTACGTCGAGAGGGGGAGCTGTTTTTT
TRBV28	TRBD1	TRBJ2-7	CASSHNGQGPVEQYF	TGTGCCAGCAGTCATAATGGACAGGGGCCGGTCGAGCAGTACTTC
TRBV10-3	-	TRBJ2-1	CAIRENMRGNNEQFF	TGTGCCATCAGGGAGAATATGCGGGGTAACAATGAGCAGTTCTTC
TRBV7-3	TRBD1	TRBJ2-3	CASSLGQGSTDTQYF	TGTGCCAGCAGCTTGGGACAGGGCAGCACAGATACGCAGTATTTT
TRBV11-2	-	TRBJ2-3	CASSLSGNTQYF	TGTGCCAGCAGCTTATCGGGGAATACGCAGTATTTT
TRBV9	-	TRBJ1-1	CASSVEDNPNTEAFF	TGTGCCAGCAGCGTAGAGGACAACCCGAACACTGAAGCTTTCTTT
TRBV30	-	TRBJ2-1	CAWSSQDEQFF	TGTGCCTGGAGTTCCCAGGATGAGCAGTTCTTC